A single sample is the source of the 8 T cell receptor beta chains below, sequenced in a study of blood T cell repertoires in COVID-19. Only in-frame clones appear in the TCRdb table, and some are missing; sequencing was by immunoSEQ multiplex PCR. The data show some 140,000 clones, with roughly 84% seen just once and about a sixth held by the top ten. The sample consisted of peripheral blood. These receptor sequences come from a woman aged 80 or older with acute or convalescent COVID-19.

To note about this clone: This sample also contains other DNA sequences that code for the same CDR3. The genes are TRBV7-9 and TRBJ1-3; D is undetermined. This CDR3 has 13 residues. Germline V lookup: CDR1 SEHNR, CDR2 FQNEAQ (reference sequence). V lost 3 bases to trimming and J lost 4 bases, with 7 bases between them. The CDR3 here is CASSFGEGNTIYF. For the CDR3, the DNA is TGTGCCAGCAGCTTCGGAGAGGGAAACACCATATATTTT.

The CDR3, as DNA: TGTGCCAGAAGCTTTTCCAGGGACACTGAAGCTTTCTTT. This gives the protein CARSFSRDTEAFF. The rearrangement links TRBV5-3 to TRBJ1-1; the D gene is possibly TRBD1 (5 bases). TRBV5-3 is classed as an ORF, of uncertain function. The V and J ends lost 2 bases and 3 bases respectively, with 8 bases between them. The CDR3 extends over 13 amino acids.

The J gene is TRBJ2-1, the V gene TRBV18, with TRBD2 identical over 8 bases. Germline V gene lookup returns CDR1 KGHSH and CDR2 LQKENI. The CDR3 is 16 amino acids. V was clipped by 4 bases and J by 1 base; unmatched bases: 6. The CDR3 DNA follows: TGTGCCAGCTCACTTGGACTAGCTGAATCCTACAATGAGCAGTTCTTC. Encoded protein: CASSLGLAESYNEQFF.

This clone was counted a few times. The rearrangement uses TRBV4-3 and TRBJ2-7, with D possibly being TRBD2 (6 bases). The V gene's germline CDR1 is LGHNA and CDR2 YSLEER. This CDR3 spans 15 amino acids. V lost 1 base and J lost 1, with 11 bases in between. The CDR3 nucleotides are TGCGCCAGCAGCCAAGTGTGGGACTCTTCCTACGAGCAGTACTTC. Protein: CASSQVWDSSYEQYF.

Only one count was recorded for this clone. The J gene is TRBJ1-1, the V gene TRBV4-1; TRBD1 is a possible D gene (5 bases). The germline CDR1 and CDR2 sequences are MGHRA and YSYEKL. CDR3 length: 15 residues. The V end lost 0 bases, the J end lost 4 bases, and 12 bases lay between the germline ends. CDR3 bases: TGCGCCAGCAGCCAAGATGGGTCGGGGGGCACTGAAGCTTTCTTT. Protein: CASSQDGSGGTEAFF.

The V and J genes are TRBV19 and TRBJ1-4; 7 positions match TRBD1. Germline trimming cut 6 bases from V and 8 bases from J; bases unmatched to any gene: 6. The length of the CDR3 is 13 residues. Germline CDR1 is LNHDA and CDR2 is SQIVND (reference sequence). CDR3: CASSSGDREKLFF. The CDR3 DNA follows: TGTGCCAGTAGCTCGGGGGACAGAGAAAAACTGTTTTTT.

The J gene is TRBJ1-1, the V gene TRBV18; 10 nucleotides align to TRBD1. V dropped 5 bases and J dropped 4; count of bases not matched to a gene: 4. CDR3 length: 14 residues. CDR1 and CDR2 from the germline V gene are KGHSH and LQKENI. The CDR3 protein is CASSIRTGGTEAFF. The DNA of the CDR3 is TGTGCCAGCTCAATACGGACAGGGGGCACTGAAGCTTTCTTT.

The rearrangement joins TRBV5-5 to TRBJ2-7; the match to TRBD1 covers 7 bases. The CDR3 extends over 14 amino acids. The V gene end was trimmed by 1 base and the J gene end by 4 bases; junction bases not matched to a gene: 5. Germline CDR1 and CDR2: SGHKS and YYEKEE (reference sequence). The chain's CDR3 is CASSLTGVDYEQYF. CDR3 DNA sequence: TGTGCCAGCAGCTTGACAGGGGTGGATTACGAGCAGTACTTC.